The next 15 T cell receptor beta chains were all read from a single sample in a study of a mutant IDH1 vaccine in newly diagnosed glioma. Stated time point: week 35, safety follow-up. Vaccinated patients received 300 ug of mutant IDH1 20-mer peptide per dose, with topical imiquimod. Profiling relied on immunoSEQ multiplex PCR, and the TCRdb table lists in-frame clones only, not all of them. Of some 45,000 clones in the sample, approximately 80% were seen once. No antigens are known for them. The sequencing used PBMCs, collected from a glioma patient whose treatment included an IDH1 peptide vaccine. These receptors were taken from a woman in her 50s with glioma.

The rearrangement uses TRBV5-1 and TRBJ2-3; perhaps TRBD2 as D (6 bases). CDR3 length: 18 residues. Trimming took 3 bases from V and 2 from J, leaving 22 bases between them. Germline values: CDR1 SGHRS, CDR2 YFSETQ. DNA of the CDR3: TGCGCCAGCAGCTCCGGTAATGTAGTCGCGGGGCTCACAGATACGCAGTATTTT. Its translation is CASSSGNVVAGLTDTQYF.

The genes are TRBV2 and TRBJ1-2; 11 positions match TRBD1. The CDR3 totals 12 residues. V was clipped by 9 bases and J by 4 bases; unmatched bases: 1. Germline V gene sequence: CDR1 SNHLY, CDR2 FYNNEI. CDR3 bases: TGTGCCAGGGGGACAGGGGGCTATGGCTACACCTTC. Translating it yields CARGTGGYGYTF.

The rearrangement uses TRBV10-2 and TRBJ2-5; 8 bases map to TRBD1. There are 15 residues in the CDR3. Germline loops: CDR1 WSHSY, CDR2 SAAADI. J gave up 4 bases and V 2 bases, and 6 bases lay outside the gene matches. The CDR3 protein is CASSEIGQGGETQYF. The DNA of the CDR3 is TGCGCCAGCAGTGAGATAGGACAGGGTGGAGAGACCCAGTACTTC.

This chain joins TRBV4-2 and TRBJ2-7; the D call may be TRBD1 or TRBD2 (6 bases each). The germline V gene encodes CDR1 LGHNA and CDR2 YNFKEQ. CDR3 length: 16 amino acids. V dropped 3 bases and J dropped 2 bases, with 17 bases sitting between them. CDR3 sequence: CASSQYGGGSAYEQYF. CDR3 coding DNA: TGTGCCAGCAGCCAGTACGGGGGCGGCTCTGCCTACGAGCAGTACTTC.

This chain joins TRBV29-1 and TRBJ1-2; D not certain. Trimming took off 4 bases at V and 9 bases at J, with 18 bases between the two ends. The CDR3 runs to 13 residues. Per the germline V gene, CDR1 is SQVTM and CDR2 is ANQGSEA. CDR3 residues: CSVGAAGHGSYTF. The CDR3 nucleotides read TGCAGCGTTGGCGCAGCCGGCCACGGTAGCTACACCTTC. Supplemented by reference TRBV29-1 and TRBJ1-2, the full variable domain reads SAVISQKPSRDICQRGTSLTIQCQVDSQVTMMFWYRQQPGQSLTLIATANQGSEATYESGFVIDKFPISRPNLTFSTLTVSNMSPEDSSIYLCSVGAAGHGSYTFGSGTRLTVV.

The sample holds a few counts of this clone. The gene calls are TRBV7-9 and TRBJ2-7, with D tentatively TRBD1 or TRBD2 (7 bases each). This CDR3 region has 15 residues. V was shortened by 7 bases and J by 6 bases, with 22 bases between the two germline ends. Germline CDR1 and CDR2: SEHNR and FQNEAQ (reference sequence). This CDR3 is CASTSIGRGQAEQYF. DNA of the CDR3: TGTGCCAGCACCTCAATTGGGAGGGGGCAGGCCGAGCAGTACTTC. The full variable domain, in which reference TRBV7-9 and TRBJ2-7 provide the parts outside the CDR3, is DTGVSQNPRHKITKRGQNVTFRCDPISEHNRLYWYRQTLGQGPEFLTYFQNEAQLEKSRLLSDRFSAERPKGSFSTLEIQRTEQGDSAMYLCASTSIGRGQAEQYFGPGTRLTVT.

V and J are TRBV7-8 and TRBJ1-3; 9 bases match TRBD1. The germline V gene encodes CDR1 SGHVS and CDR2 FQNEAQ. The CDR3 is 14 residues long. V trimming: 6 bases; J trimming: 7 bases; junction bases outside the gene matches: 7. CDR3 bases: TGTGCCAGCAGACCAAACACAGGGGGCAACACCATATATTTT. It is translated as CASRPNTGGNTIYF.

This clone was detected once. This rearrangement joins TRBV2 to TRBJ2-5; D perhaps matches TRBD1 (6 bases). V was shortened by 8 bases and J by 1 base, with 17 bases between the two germline ends. CDR3 length equals 15 residues. Germline V gene sequence: CDR1 SNHLY, CDR2 FYNNEI. The CDR3 nucleotides read TGTGCCAGCGGACCCGGGGCAGGGGTCCAAGAGACCCAGTACTTC. Translated, it gives CASGPGAGVQETQYF.

V usage is TRBV30 and J usage is TRBJ2-5, with TRBD2 matching 7 bases. The CDR3 loop spans 15 amino acids. Germline V gene data show CDR1 as GTSNPN and CDR2 as SVGIG (reference sequence). V shed 2 bases, J shed 5 bases, and the junction held 11 bases outside the gene matches. CDR3 bases: TGTGCCTGGAGTATGAAATTAGCGGGCGGGGAGACCCAGTACTTC. Translation: CAWSMKLAGGETQYF.

The chain has TRBV6-5 and TRBJ2-2; 10 nucleotides align to TRBD1. V lost 9 bases and J lost 4; bases outside the gene matches: 5. This CDR3 has 14 residues. Germline lookup yields CDR1 MNHEY and CDR2 SVGAGI. The CDR3 sequence is CASSDRGRTGELFF. The CDR3 nucleotides read TGTGCCAGTAGCGACAGGGGGCGCACCGGGGAGCTGTTTTTT.

This chain uses TRBV4-1 with TRBJ1-1; no reliable D call. The CDR3 spans 13 residues. V shed 1 base and J shed 6 bases, with 9 bases lying between them. From germline, CDR1 is MGHRA and CDR2 YSYEKL. The CDR3 DNA reads as TGCGCCAGCAGCCAAGGGATTCGGTCTGAAGCTTTCTTT. This codes for CASSQGIRSEAFF.

This chain connects TRBV19 to TRBJ1-4, with D possibly being TRBD1 (5 bases). This CDR3 has 16 amino acids. The germline V gene has CDR1 LNHDA and CDR2 SQIVND (reference sequence). The ends were cut back, 6 bases at V and 3 bases at J, with 17 bases in the middle. CDR3 nucleotide sequence: TGTGCCAGTAGCTCCGGGAGACAGCTCTCTAATGAAAAACTGTTTTTT. It translates to CASSSGRQLSNEKLFF.

The chain links TRBV29-1 to TRBJ2-7, with 7 bases identical to TRBD1. Looked up from germline, CDR1 is SQVTM and CDR2 is ANQGSEA. V shed 4 bases, J shed 5 bases, and the junction held 8 bases outside the gene matches. The CDR3 is 13 residues long. The CDR3 loop is CSVGREGANEQYF. The DNA of the CDR3 is TGCAGCGTTGGGAGAGAGGGGGCCAACGAGCAGTACTTC.

The chain joins TRBV14 to TRBJ1-6; no firm D call. Between the trimmed V and J ends, which lost 5 bases and 10 bases, there was a span of 9 bases. Germline V CDR1 and CDR2: SGHDN, FVKESK. The CDR3 covers 12 residues. CDR3 residues: CASSNDASPLHF. CDR3 in DNA: TGTGCCAGCAGCAACGACGCGTCACCCCTCCACTTT. The variable domain in full, completed from reference TRBV14 and TRBJ1-6, reads EAGVTQFPSHSVIEKGQTVTLRCDPISGHDNLYWYRRVMGKEIKFLLHFVKESKQDESGMPNNRFLAERTGGTYSTLKVQPAELEDSGVYFCASSNDASPLHFGNGTRLTVT.

V and J are TRBV19 and TRBJ1-5; 8 nucleotides align to TRBD1. The CDR3 has 14 residues. Germline CDR1 and CDR2: LNHDA and SQIVND (reference sequence). V lost 7 bases and J lost 7; bases outside the gene matches: 9. The CDR3 region is CASTGQVSRQPQHF. The CDR3 DNA reads TGTGCCAGTACGGGACAGGTCTCGCGGCAGCCCCAGCATTTT.